The TCR beta chain described here comes from a study of Graves' ophthalmopathy and Graves' hyperthyroidism. The CDR3 consists of 13 residues. Germline CDR1 and CDR2: LNHDA and SQIVND (reference sequence). V was shortened by 6 bases and J by 7 bases, with 15 bases between the two germline ends. TCR beta CDR3 amplification used RNA transcripts. The authors performed first-round RT-PCR with HTBI primers and then a second-round multiplex PCR. TCRdb analysed the multiplex PCR reads with MiXCR anew, one entry per CDR3 protein. The sample yields roughly 1.1 million distinct CDR3 sequences, 36% seen once. At least ten counts were recorded for this clonotype.

The rearrangement joins TRBV19 to TRBJ1-1; D is ambiguous. Sequencing was performed on peripheral blood or thyroid tissue (not recorded which). The receptor was isolated from an adult man with Graves' hyperthyroidism. This chain's CDR3 is CASSPRGWSEAFF. Written as DNA, the CDR3 is TGTGCCAGTAGCCCCCGCGGATGGAGTGAAGCTTTCTTT. Supplemented by reference TRBV19 and TRBJ1-1, the full variable domain reads DGGITQSPKYLFRKEGQNVTLSCEQNLNHDAMYWYRQDPGQGLRLIYYSQIVNDFQKGDIAEGYSVSREKKESFPLTVTSAQKNPTAFYLCASSPRGWSEAFFGQGTRLTVV.